Sequencing of this T cell receptor beta chain was carried out in a study of neoadjuvant anti-PD-1 for oral cavity cancer. As for the study in general: Patients without progression got a fourth dose around day 43.

Time point noted: after neoadjuvant nivolumab, at surgical resection. Germline V gives CDR1 SGHDN, CDR2 FVKESK. V was shortened by 3 bases and J by 5 bases, with 7 bases between the two germline ends. The CDR3 is made up of 12 amino acids. Using immunoSEQ multiplex PCR, the repertoire was profiled, and TCRdb retains in-frame clones only, with some absent. Of about 7,900 clones listed, approximately 62% are singletons. The sequence came from a person aged 40-85 years with oral cavity squamous cell carcinoma. V and J are TRBV14 and TRBJ1-1; no clear D gene. Sequencing used PBMCs, obtained after nivolumab (anti-PD-1) treatment. DNA for the CDR3: TGTGCCAGCAGCCAGAGTCGTACTGAAGCTTTCTTT. This gives the protein CASSQSRTEAFF.